In this sample, the clone carrying this TCR beta chain turned up many times. No antigen is known for it. This entry belongs to a study of CD8+CD57+ T cells in acquired aplastic anemia. Points from the study as a whole: Researchers report that twenty-nine CD8+ CDR3 sequences appeared in both patients and controls.

Profiling of TCR beta VDJ combinations and CDR3 sequences used genomic DNA as template. TCRdb processed the reads anew with MiXCR; each CDR3 protein has one entry. Altogether 150,000 to 200,000 distinct CDR3 sequences are present, around 65% being singletons, with the ten largest covering roughly 50%. V was trimmed by 2 bases and J by 1 base, leaving 12 bases between them. Germline V CDR1 and CDR2: MNHEY, SVGAGI. This CDR3 comprises 15 residues. Sequencing was performed on sorted CD4+, CD8+, or CD8+CD57+ T cells (not recorded which) from PBMCs. J is TRBJ2-7 and V is TRBV6-5; weak D call: TRBD1 (5 bases). The sequence derives from a human donor with severe aplastic anemia or a healthy control (not recorded which). The CDR3 loop reads CASSYTRAGSYEQYF. The DNA of the CDR3 is TGTGCCAGCAGTTACACCCGCGCAGGGTCCTACGAGCAGTACTTC.